This TCR beta chain was recorded in a study of blood T cells in healthy people across ages. Study-wide points: The lack of PBMC sorting stopped any conclusive naive versus antigen-experienced comparison.

Through a sample-barcoded 5' primer and a J-beta primer mix, a second PCR was run for roughly 6 to 12 cycles. TCRdb reprocessed the 5' RACE reads via MiXCR and lists one record per CDR3 protein. The table has some 1.5 million distinct CDR3 sequences, 28% seen once. V was clipped by 2 bases and J by 7 bases, with 9 bases between them. The CDR3 has 13 amino acids. CDR1 and CDR2 from the germline V gene are SNHLY and FYNNEI. This clonotype was seen ten or more times. Its matching antigen is unknown. Per sample, a minimum of 7 million PBMCs were isolated. The material sequenced was blood. The sequence derives from a woman aged 30 to 39 in good health. The genes are TRBV2 and TRBJ2-1; D gene ambiguous. CDR3 bases: TGTGCCAGCAGTGAATTGGCCGTGAATGAGCAGTTCTTC. Amino acid sequence: CASSELAVNEQFF.